The 5 T cell receptor beta chains in this list originate from one sample, sequenced in a study of blood T cell repertoires in COVID-19. Here immunoSEQ multiplex PCR was the method, and the copy in TCRdb shows in-frame clones only, minus some. The sample records 110,000 to 150,000 clones, roughly 85% being singletons. The sequenced sample was peripheral blood. These TCRs come from a man aged 45-65 years with acute or convalescent COVID-19.

The rearrangement joins TRBV4-2 to TRBJ2-7, with D tentatively TRBD2 (5 bases). The CDR3 has 15 amino acids. V shed 1 base and J shed 5 bases, with 15 bases lying between them. Germline CDR1 reads LGHNA; CDR2 reads YNFKEQ. The CDR3: CASSQVPGYEDEQYF. The DNA for the CDR3 is TGTGCCAGCAGCCAAGTCCCGGGGTATGAGGACGAGCAGTACTTC.

The CDR3 loop is CASSDTGGKNSPLHF. The CDR3 DNA reads as TGTGCCAGCAGCGACACAGGGGGCAAAAATTCACCCCTCCACTTT. This chain connects TRBV7-3 to TRBJ1-6; 9 bases align to TRBD1. With 5 bases clipped from V and 7 bases from J, the junction kept 6 bases outside the gene matches. CDR1 SGHTA and CDR2 FQGTGA come from the germline V gene. There are 15 residues in the CDR3.

The V gene is TRBV6-5, the J gene TRBJ2-2; 9 bases are a match to TRBD1. This CDR3 comprises 15 residues. From germline, CDR1 is MNHEY and CDR2 SVGAGI. V dropped 6 bases and J dropped 1; count of bases not matched to a gene: 3. The CDR3 region has the DNA TGTGCCAGCAGAACGACAGGGGGGAACACCGGGGAGCTGTTTTTT. Its translation is CASRTTGGNTGELFF.

V is TRBV9 and J is TRBJ1-5; 12 bases fit TRBD1. CDR1 and CDR2 (germline): SGDLS, YYNGEE. V trimming: 3 bases; J trimming: 2 bases; junction bases outside the gene matches: 6. The CDR3 consists of 17 residues. The CDR3 DNA follows: TGTGCCAGCAGCGAGGGGACAGGGGGCCTCGGCAATCAGCCCCAGCATTTT. It encodes CASSEGTGGLGNQPQHF.

V usage is TRBV25-1 and J usage is TRBJ2-3; TRBD2 agrees at 12 bases. CDR3 length: 14 amino acids. The V and J ends lost 8 bases and 6 bases, in that order; junction bases with no gene match: 6. Germline loops: CDR1 MGHDK, CDR2 SYGVNS. CDR3 amino acids: CASGGLAGSDTQYF. Here the CDR3 DNA reads TGTGCCAGCGGTGGACTAGCGGGATCGGATACGCAGTATTTT.